The 24 T cell receptor beta chains below all came from one sample that was sequenced in a study of OX40 agonist ivuxolimab in advanced cancers. Profiling relied on immunoSEQ multiplex PCR, and the TCRdb table lists in-frame clones only, not all of them. The profile shows about 82,000 clones, 70% to 90% of them singletons. The sequencing here drew on CD4+ or CD8+ T cells sorted from blood, taken in a trial of the OX40 agonist ivuxolimab. Every receptor here comes from an adult with an advanced solid tumor such as melanoma, head and neck, liver or kidney cancer.

The V gene is TRBV7-6, the J gene TRBJ1-1, with D unclear. Trimming stripped 5 bases from V and 0 bases from J, with 7 bases between. The CDR3 totals 13 residues. Germline V gene data show CDR1 as SGHVS and CDR2 as FNYEAQ. CDR3 loop: CASSLSMNTEAFF. The CDR3 DNA reads TGTGCCAGCAGCCTTTCCATGAACACTGAAGCTTTCTTT.

The genes are TRBV5-4 and TRBJ2-7; 9 bases agree with TRBD2. From germline, CDR1 is SGHNT and CDR2 YYREEE (reference sequence). The CDR3 totals 15 residues. The J segment lost 2 bases and the V segment lost 4 bases, leaving 7 bases of the junction unmatched. The CDR3 here is CASSRYSGSTYEQYF. For the CDR3, the DNA is TGTGCCAGCAGCCGATATAGCGGGAGTACCTACGAGCAGTACTTC.

The chain has TRBV7-9 and TRBJ2-2; no clear D. Germline V gives CDR1 SEHNR, CDR2 FQNEAQ (reference sequence). The CDR3 totals 14 residues. The V end was cut by 2 bases, the J end by 5 bases, with 9 bases between. Here the CDR3 DNA reads TGTGCCAGCAGCTTATTATATGAAACCGGGGAGCTGTTTTTT. It yields the protein CASSLLYETGELFF.

The chain has TRBV5-1 and TRBJ2-3, with 12 bases matching TRBD2. Trimming cost V 4 bases and J 5 bases; bases outside gene matches: 8. This CDR3 is 16 amino acids long. Germline loops: CDR1 SGHRS, CDR2 YFSETQ. The CDR3 bases are TGCGCCAGCAGCCAAATCACTAGCGGGAGGATAGATACGCAGTATTTT. The encoded protein is CASSQITSGRIDTQYF. Using reference TRBV5-1 and TRBJ2-3 for the parts outside the CDR3, the full variable domain is KAGVTQTPRYLIKTRGQQVTLSCSPISGHRSVSWYQQTPGQGLQFLFEYFSETQRNKGNFPGRFSGRQFSNSRSEMNVSTLELGDSALYLCASSQITSGRIDTQYFGPGTRLTVL.

A single count supports this clone. The genes are TRBV5-1 and TRBJ2-1; D call uncertain. The V end lost 6 bases, the J end lost 8 bases, and 24 bases lay between the germline ends. CDR1 SGHRS and CDR2 YFSETQ come from the germline V gene. CDR3 length: 16 amino acids. This CDR3 reads CASTLPLGDSEDEQFF. The CDR3, as DNA: TGCGCCAGCACCTTACCCCTGGGCGACTCGGAAGATGAGCAGTTCTTC. The complete variable domain, with remaining parts taken from reference TRBV5-1 and TRBJ2-1, reads KAGVTQTPRYLIKTRGQQVTLSCSPISGHRSVSWYQQTPGQGLQFLFEYFSETQRNKGNFPGRFSGRQFSNSRSEMNVSTLELGDSALYLCASTLPLGDSEDEQFFGPGTRLTVL.

This clone was counted a few times. The chain couples TRBV5-1 to TRBJ2-3; TRBD1 agrees at 12 bases. Germline V gene lookup returns CDR1 SGHRS and CDR2 YFSETQ. With V trimmed by 0 bases and J by 6 bases, 5 bases remained unmatched. This CDR3 has 16 amino acids. Here the CDR3 reads CASSLAGQGAWDTQYF. CDR3 sequence (DNA): TGCGCCAGCAGCTTGGCGGGACAGGGGGCATGGGATACGCAGTATTTT. The entire variable domain, with the rest obtained from reference TRBV5-1 and TRBJ2-3, is as follows: KAGVTQTPRYLIKTRGQQVTLSCSPISGHRSVSWYQQTPGQGLQFLFEYFSETQRNKGNFPGRFSGRQFSNSRSEMNVSTLELGDSALYLCASSLAGQGAWDTQYFGPGTRLTVL.

The genes are TRBV7-3 and TRBJ2-7; D may correspond to TRBD1 or TRBD2 (5 bases each). Germline lookup yields CDR1 SGHTA and CDR2 FQGTGA. Trimming took off 5 bases at V and 5 bases at J, with 19 bases between the two ends. CDR3 size: 15 residues. The CDR3 DNA reads as TGTGCCAGCAGCCCCGGACTTGGGACCGGGGACGAGCAGTACTTC. Translated: CASSPGLGTGDEQYF.

The chain couples TRBV18 to TRBJ1-3; D not certain. Trimming stripped 2 bases from V and 0 bases from J, with 11 bases between. This CDR3 spans 16 amino acids. Per the germline V gene, CDR1 is KGHSH and CDR2 is LQKENI. The CDR3 protein is CASSPDMALSGNTIYF. CDR3 sequence (DNA): TGTGCCAGCTCACCAGATATGGCTCTCTCTGGAAACACCATATATTTT.

This clone was seen only once. The V call is TRBV6-1, the J call TRBJ1-5; D uncertain. The V gene's germline CDR1 is MNHNS and CDR2 SASEGT. V was clipped by 6 bases and J by 4 bases, with 4 bases between them. This CDR3 comprises 11 residues. The CDR3 spells CASRQNQPQHF. The CDR3 region has the DNA TGTGCCAGCAGACAGAATCAGCCCCAGCATTTT.

The chain joins TRBV11-3 to TRBJ1-1, with D unresolved. The CDR3 is made up of 14 amino acids. The V end lost 4 bases, the J end lost 0 bases, and 9 bases lay between the germline ends. Germline-derived CDR1 and CDR2 are SGHNT and YENEEA. Written as DNA, the CDR3 is TGTGCCAGCAGCTCGGGTTTGGTGAACACTGAAGCTTTCTTT. This encodes CASSSGLVNTEAFF.

The chain links TRBV28 to TRBJ1-5, with unresolved D. Per germline, CDR1 MDHEN and CDR2 SYDVKM. CDR3 length equals 12 residues. The germline V and J ends were trimmed by 6 bases and 7 bases, with 10 bases remaining between them. For the CDR3, the DNA is TGTGCCAGCAGCGCTCTGGGACAGCCCCAGCATTTT. This gives the protein CASSALGQPQHF.

V and J are TRBV29-1 and TRBJ2-3; TRBD1 agrees at 8 bases. The CDR3 sequence is 13 residues long. With 3 bases clipped from V and 7 bases from J, the junction kept 6 bases outside the gene matches. CDR1 SQVTM and CDR2 ANQGSEA come from the germline V gene. This chain's CDR3 is CSVDRGLRNTQYF. As DNA, the CDR3 is TGCAGCGTTGACAGGGGGCTCAGGAATACGCAGTATTTT.

The genes are TRBV7-9 and TRBJ2-1; TRBD2 aligns across 7 bases. CDR3 length: 16 amino acids. J lost 9 bases, V lost 5 bases, and 16 bases had no gene match. Germline V CDR1 and CDR2: SEHNR, FQNEAQ (reference sequence). CDR3 protein: CASSPRGGLGQGEQFF. The CDR3 DNA reads TGTGCCAGCAGCCCTAGAGGCGGACTAGGACAAGGTGAGCAGTTCTTC.

The rearrangement links TRBV6-5 to TRBJ2-7; either TRBD1 or TRBD2 may fit D (6 bases each). The germline V gene has CDR1 MNHEY and CDR2 SVGAGI. Trimming took off 5 bases at V and 5 bases at J, with 19 bases between the two ends. The CDR3 is 15 residues long. The CDR3 loop is CASSPAGSGAHEQYF. The CDR3 bases are TGTGCCAGCAGTCCCGCCGGATCGGGGGCCCACGAGCAGTACTTC.

The rearrangement joins TRBV28 to TRBJ2-7; no clear D. This CDR3 is built from 14 residues. Trimming removed 5 bases at V and 0 bases at J, with 11 bases between. The germline V gene encodes CDR1 MDHEN and CDR2 SYDVKM. In DNA form, the CDR3 reads TGTGCCAGCAGTCGGGTACAGTTCTCCTACGAGCAGTACTTC. Amino acids: CASSRVQFSYEQYF.

This clone was found once. The chain links TRBV7-9 to TRBJ2-5; TRBD1 agrees at 7 bases. Germline-derived CDR1 and CDR2 are SEHNR and FQNEAQ (reference sequence). V lost 5 bases and J lost 7; bases outside the gene matches: 7. The CDR3 sequence is 13 residues long. CDR3 residues: CASSHDRAGTQYF. The DNA for the CDR3 is TGTGCCAGCAGCCACGACAGGGCTGGGACCCAGTACTTC. The whole variable domain, filled in from reference TRBV7-9 and TRBJ2-5, reads DTGVSQNPRHKITKRGQNVTFRCDPISEHNRLYWYRQTLGQGPEFLTYFQNEAQLEKSRLLSDRFSAERPKGSFSTLEIQRTEQGDSAMYLCASSHDRAGTQYFGPGTRLLVL.

This chain connects TRBV5-4 to TRBJ2-7; 7 positions agree with TRBD2. This CDR3 region has 14 residues. J was trimmed by 0 bases and V by 9 bases; bases with no gene match: 9. CDR1 is SGHNT, CDR2 YYREEE, per germline (reference sequence). The CDR3 spells CATKEGGSSYEQYF. The CDR3 DNA reads as TGTGCCACAAAGGAAGGCGGGAGCTCCTACGAGCAGTACTTC.

The chain joins TRBV28 to TRBJ2-5; TRBD1 matches at 10 bases. Germline V lookup: CDR1 MDHEN, CDR2 SYDVKM. The CDR3 spans 15 residues. Trimming at V came to 5 bases and at J to 1 base, leaving 4 bases not matched to a gene. This CDR3 is CASSPGTGVQETQYF. Written as DNA, the CDR3 is TGTGCCAGCAGTCCCGGGACAGGGGTCCAAGAGACCCAGTACTTC.

The V call is TRBV11-3, the J call TRBJ1-1; possible D gene TRBD1, 6 bases. Germline CDR1 and CDR2: SGHNT and YENEEA. The germline V and J ends were trimmed by 2 bases and 10 bases, with 20 bases remaining between them. This CDR3 has 15 residues. Here the CDR3 DNA reads TGTGCCAGCAGCTTACAACAGGGTGTCGGCGCTGTAGCTTTCTTT. Translated: CASSLQQGVGAVAFF. The full variable domain, in which reference TRBV11-3 and TRBJ1-1 provide the parts outside the CDR3, is EAGVVQSPRYKIIEKKQPVAFWCNPISGHNTLYWYLQNLGQGPELLIRYENEEAVDDSQLPKDRFSAERLKGVDSTLKIQPAELGDSAVYLCASSLQQGVGAVAFFGQGTRLTVV.

The chain recombines TRBV6-5 with TRBJ1-6; D is unclear. This CDR3 spans 12 amino acids. Germline-derived CDR1 and CDR2 are MNHEY and SVGAGI. V lost 9 bases and J 8 bases, leaving 11 bases between the germline ends. The CDR3 protein is CASRLWDSPLHF. The CDR3 nucleotides are TGTGCCAGTAGGCTGTGGGATTCACCCCTCCACTTT.

This clone was counted once. The chain uses TRBV2 and TRBJ1-4; unclear D gene. The V gene lost 8 bases and the J gene lost 0 bases, with 10 bases spanning the gap. From germline, CDR1 is SNHLY and CDR2 FYNNEI. The CDR3 extends over 14 amino acids. The CDR3 is CASLWSATNEKLFF. DNA for the CDR3: TGTGCCAGCCTATGGAGTGCAACTAATGAAAAACTGTTTTTT.

This clone occurred a few times. The rearrangement links TRBV5-6 to TRBJ2-5; TRBD2 is a possible D gene (7 bases). Trimming took off 2 bases at V and 5 bases at J, with 10 bases between the two ends. Germline CDR1 and CDR2: SGHDT and YYEEEE. The CDR3 sequence is 13 residues long. The CDR3, as DNA: TGTGCCAGCAGCTTTGGCGGGGGCGAGACCCAGTACTTC. Its protein is CASSFGGGETQYF. The variable domain in full, with the rest retrieved from reference TRBV5-6 and TRBJ2-5, is DAGVTQSPTHLIKTRGQQVTLRCSPKSGHDTVSWYQQALGQGPQFIFQYYEEEERQRGNFPDRFSGHQFPNYSSELNVNALLLGDSALYLCASSFGGGETQYFGPGTRLLVL.

V gene TRBV29-1 combines with J gene TRBJ1-1, with a possible D match to TRBD1 (5 bases). In germline, CDR1 is SQVTM, CDR2 ANQGSEA. Trimming took 7 bases from V and 1 from J, leaving 13 bases between them. The CDR3 contains 13 residues. The CDR3: CSAVEQANTEAFF. In DNA, the CDR3 is TGCAGCGCCGTGGAACAGGCGAACACTGAAGCTTTCTTT.

The chain carries TRBV18 and TRBJ2-3; 8 nucleotides match TRBD2. The CDR3 spans 16 residues. CDR1 and CDR2 from the germline V gene are KGHSH and LQKENI. V shed 4 bases and J 0 bases; nucleotides not matched to a gene: 6. The CDR3 spells CASSLSGGPSTDTQYF. In DNA form, the CDR3 reads TGTGCCAGCTCACTCTCGGGGGGGCCTAGCACAGATACGCAGTATTTT.